This entry concerns a single T cell receptor beta chain. Trimming cost V 6 bases and J 5 bases, with 16 bases left between them. Per the germline V gene, CDR1 is MNHEY and CDR2 is SVGAGI. The CDR3 is 14 amino acids. The sample belongs to a study of blood T cell repertoires in COVID-19. Profiling relied on immunoSEQ multiplex PCR, and the TCRdb table lists in-frame clones only, not all of them. This table holds 200,000 to 250,000 clones, approximately 83% found once. Material for sequencing was peripheral blood. This clonotype was obtained from a woman between 55 and 75 years old with acute or convalescent COVID-19. The chain couples TRBV6-5 to TRBJ1-1; no firm D call. CDR3 DNA sequence: TGTGCCAGCAGCCCCTTGGGCCCTTTGACTGAAGCTTTCTTT. Translating gives CASSPLGPLTEAFF.